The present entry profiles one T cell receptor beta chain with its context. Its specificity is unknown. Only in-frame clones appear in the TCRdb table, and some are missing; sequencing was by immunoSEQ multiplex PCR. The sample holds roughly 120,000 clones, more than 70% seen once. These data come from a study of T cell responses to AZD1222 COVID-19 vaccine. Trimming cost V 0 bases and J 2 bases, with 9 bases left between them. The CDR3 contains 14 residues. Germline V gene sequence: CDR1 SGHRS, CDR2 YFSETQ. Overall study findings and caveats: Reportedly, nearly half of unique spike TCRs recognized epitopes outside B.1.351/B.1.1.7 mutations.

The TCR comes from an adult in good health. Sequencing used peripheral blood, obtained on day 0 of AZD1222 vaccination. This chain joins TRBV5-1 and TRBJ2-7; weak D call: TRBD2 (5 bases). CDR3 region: CASSLVREPYEQYF. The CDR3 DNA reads TGCGCCAGCAGCTTGGTTCGGGAACCCTACGAGCAGTACTTC.